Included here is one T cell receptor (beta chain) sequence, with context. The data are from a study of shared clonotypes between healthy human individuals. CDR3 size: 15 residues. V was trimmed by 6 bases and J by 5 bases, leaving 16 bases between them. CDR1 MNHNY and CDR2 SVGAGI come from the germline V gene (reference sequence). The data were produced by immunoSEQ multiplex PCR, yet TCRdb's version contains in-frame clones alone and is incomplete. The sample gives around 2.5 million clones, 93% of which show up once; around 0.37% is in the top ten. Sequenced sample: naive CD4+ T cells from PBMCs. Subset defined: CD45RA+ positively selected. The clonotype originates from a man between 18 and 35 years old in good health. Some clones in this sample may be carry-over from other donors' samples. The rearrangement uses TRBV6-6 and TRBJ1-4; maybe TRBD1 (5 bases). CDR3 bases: TGTGCCAGCAGCAACTCAGGGAAGGAGAATGAAAAACTGTTTTTT. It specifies CASSNSGKENEKLFF.